This T cell receptor beta chain was recovered during a study of blood T cell repertoires in COVID-19. The overall study: The United States, Italy and Spain provided the acute and convalescent COVID-19 samples. T cells, B-cell-depleted T cells, or PBMCs provided the cDNA or gDNA that served as material.

Profiled with immunoSEQ multiplex PCR; TCRdb holds only in-frame clones, not every one. Counted here are around 190,000 clones, approximately 86% occurring once; the ten biggest clones make up 10%. This CDR3 comprises 14 residues. From germline, CDR1 is MDHEN and CDR2 SYDVKM. V was cut by 3 bases and J by 0 bases, with 9 bases left in between. Participants spanned ages about 18 to 100 years and resided in 20 to 30 US areas. Cohort assignment relied on participant-reported clinical history. The clonotype was recovered from a man younger than 30 with acute COVID-19. The sequenced sample was PBMCs or T cells enriched from blood (not recorded which). The rearrangement joins TRBV28 to TRBJ2-7, with D uncertain. The CDR3 is CASSFIIRSYEQYF. CDR3 sequence (DNA): TGTGCCAGCAGTTTTATAATTCGCTCCTACGAGCAGTACTTC.